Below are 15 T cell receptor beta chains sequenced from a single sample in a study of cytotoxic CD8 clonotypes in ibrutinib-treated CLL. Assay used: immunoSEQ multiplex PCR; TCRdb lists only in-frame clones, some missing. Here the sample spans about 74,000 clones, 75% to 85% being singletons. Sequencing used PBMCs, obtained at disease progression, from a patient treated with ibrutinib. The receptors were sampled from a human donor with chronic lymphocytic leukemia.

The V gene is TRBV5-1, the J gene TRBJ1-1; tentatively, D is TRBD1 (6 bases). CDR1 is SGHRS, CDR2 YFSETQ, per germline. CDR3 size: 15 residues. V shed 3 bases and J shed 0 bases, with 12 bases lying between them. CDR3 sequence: CASSYRDPMNTEAFF. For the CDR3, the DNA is TGCGCCAGCAGCTACAGGGATCCCATGAACACTGAAGCTTTCTTT. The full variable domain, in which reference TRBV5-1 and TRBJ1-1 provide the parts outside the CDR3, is KAGVTQTPRYLIKTRGQQVTLSCSPISGHRSVSWYQQTPGQGLQFLFEYFSETQRNKGNFPGRFSGRQFSNSRSEMNVSTLELGDSALYLCASSYRDPMNTEAFFGQGTRLTVV.

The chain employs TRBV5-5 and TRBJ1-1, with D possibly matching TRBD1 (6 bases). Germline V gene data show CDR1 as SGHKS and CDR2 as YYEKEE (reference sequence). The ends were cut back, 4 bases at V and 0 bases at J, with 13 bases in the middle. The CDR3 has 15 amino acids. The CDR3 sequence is CASSPWPGVNTEAFF. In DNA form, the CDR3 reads TGTGCCAGCAGCCCATGGCCAGGGGTGAACACTGAAGCTTTCTTT. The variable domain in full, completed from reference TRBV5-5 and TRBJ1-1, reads DAGVTQSPTHLIKTRGQQVTLRCSPISGHKSVSWYQQVLGQGPQFIFQYYEKEERGRGNFPDRFSARQFPNYSSELNVNALLLGDSALYLCASSPWPGVNTEAFFGQGTRLTVV.

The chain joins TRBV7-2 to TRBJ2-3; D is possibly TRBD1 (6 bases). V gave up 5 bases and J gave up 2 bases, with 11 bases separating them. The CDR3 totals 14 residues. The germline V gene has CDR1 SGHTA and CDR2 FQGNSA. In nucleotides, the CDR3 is TGTGCCAGCAGCCAGGACAGCCCCACAGATACGCAGTATTTT. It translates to CASSQDSPTDTQYF.

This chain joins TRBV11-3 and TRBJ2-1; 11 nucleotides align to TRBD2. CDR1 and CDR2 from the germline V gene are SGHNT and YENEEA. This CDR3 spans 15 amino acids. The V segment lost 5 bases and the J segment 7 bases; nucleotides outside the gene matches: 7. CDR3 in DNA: TGTGCCAGCAGCGGCCTAGCGGGGGGACTTAATGAGCAGTTCTTC. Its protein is CASSGLAGGLNEQFF.

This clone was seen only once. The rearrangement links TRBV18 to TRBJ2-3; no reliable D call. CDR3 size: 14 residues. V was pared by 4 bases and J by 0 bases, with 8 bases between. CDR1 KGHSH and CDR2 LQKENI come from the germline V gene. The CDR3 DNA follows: TGTGCCAGCTCACAATCGGACAGCACAGATACGCAGTATTTT. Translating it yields CASSQSDSTDTQYF.

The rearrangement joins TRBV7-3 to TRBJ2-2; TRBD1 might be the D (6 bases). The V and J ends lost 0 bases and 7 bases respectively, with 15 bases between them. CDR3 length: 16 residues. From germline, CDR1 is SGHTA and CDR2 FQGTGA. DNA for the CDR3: TGTGCCAGCAGCTTAACTAGGACAGACATGGGCGGGGAGCTGTTTTTT. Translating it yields CASSLTRTDMGGELFF.

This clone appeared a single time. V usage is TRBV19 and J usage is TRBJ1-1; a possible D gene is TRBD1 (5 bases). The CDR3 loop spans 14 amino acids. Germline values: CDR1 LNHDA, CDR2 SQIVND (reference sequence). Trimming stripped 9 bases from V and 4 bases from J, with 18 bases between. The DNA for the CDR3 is TGTGCCAGCCACGGGGGGTGGGGACTCACTGAAGCTTTCTTT. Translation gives CASHGGWGLTEAFF.

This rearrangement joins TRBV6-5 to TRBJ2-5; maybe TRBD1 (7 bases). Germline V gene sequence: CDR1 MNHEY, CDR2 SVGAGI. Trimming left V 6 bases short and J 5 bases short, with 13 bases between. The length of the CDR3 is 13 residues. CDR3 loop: CASSHRGGETQYF. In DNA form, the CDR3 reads TGTGCCAGCAGCCACAGGGGAGGTGAGACCCAGTACTTC.

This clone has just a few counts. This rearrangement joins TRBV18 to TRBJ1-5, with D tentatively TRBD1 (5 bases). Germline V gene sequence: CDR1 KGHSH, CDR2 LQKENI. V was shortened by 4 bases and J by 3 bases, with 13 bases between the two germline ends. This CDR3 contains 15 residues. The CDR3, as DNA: TGTGCCAGCTCACTCGGGACCCAGGACAATCAGCCCCAGCATTTT. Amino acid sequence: CASSLGTQDNQPQHF.

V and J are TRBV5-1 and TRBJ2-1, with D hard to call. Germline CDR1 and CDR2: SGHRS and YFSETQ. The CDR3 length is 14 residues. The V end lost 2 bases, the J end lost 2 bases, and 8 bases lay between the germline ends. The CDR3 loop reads CASSLASPYNEQFF. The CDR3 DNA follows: TGCGCCAGCAGCTTAGCTTCACCCTACAATGAGCAGTTCTTC.

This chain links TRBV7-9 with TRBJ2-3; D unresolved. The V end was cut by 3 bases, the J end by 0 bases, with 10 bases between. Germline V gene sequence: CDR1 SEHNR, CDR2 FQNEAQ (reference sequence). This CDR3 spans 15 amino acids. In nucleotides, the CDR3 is TGTGCCAGCAGCTTTGGGCTAGGTAGCACAGATACGCAGTATTTT. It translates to CASSFGLGSTDTQYF.

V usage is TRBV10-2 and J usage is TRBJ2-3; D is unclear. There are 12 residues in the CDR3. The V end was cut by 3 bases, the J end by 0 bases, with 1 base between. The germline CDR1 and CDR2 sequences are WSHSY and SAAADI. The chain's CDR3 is CASSESTDTQYF. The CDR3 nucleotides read TGCGCCAGCAGTGAAAGCACAGATACGCAGTATTTT.

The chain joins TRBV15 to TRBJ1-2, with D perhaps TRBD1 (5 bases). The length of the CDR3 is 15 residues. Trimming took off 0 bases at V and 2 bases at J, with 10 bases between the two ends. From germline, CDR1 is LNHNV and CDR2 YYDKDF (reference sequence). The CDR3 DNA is TGTGCCACCAGCAGAGATCTAGGGGTAAACTATGGCTACACCTTC. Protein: CATSRDLGVNYGYTF.

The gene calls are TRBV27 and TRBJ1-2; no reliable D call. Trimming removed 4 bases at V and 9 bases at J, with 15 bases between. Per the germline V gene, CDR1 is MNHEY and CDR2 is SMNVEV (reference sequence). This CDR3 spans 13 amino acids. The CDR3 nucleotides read TGTGCCAGCAGTTCCGGGCAGGCTGGGAGCTACACCTTC. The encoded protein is CASSSGQAGSYTF.

CDR3 nucleotides: TGTGCCTGGAGTGGTCTCGGTTCCCCGGTCGATGAGCAGTTCTTC. It codes for CAWSGLGSPVDEQFF. This chain links TRBV30 with TRBJ2-1, with unresolved D. The germline V and J ends were trimmed by 1 base and 8 bases, with 18 bases remaining between them. CDR1 is GTSNPN, CDR2 SVGIG, per germline (reference sequence). This CDR3 comprises 15 residues.